This T cell receptor (beta chain) emerged from a study of T-cell reconstitution after alpha-beta-depleted transplantation in children. V shed 6 bases, J shed 3 bases, and the junction held 9 bases outside the gene matches. The germline gives CDR1 DFQATT, CDR2 SNEGSKA (reference sequence). The CDR3 covers 14 residues. Note on this clonotype: Its specificity is unknown.

TCRbeta library construction was performed incorporating unique molecular identifiers. TCRdb ran MiXCR on the PCR reads and lists one entry per CDR3 protein. The table lists some 600,000 distinct CDR3 sequences, about an eighth of them singletons. General study points: Diversity and T-cell counts at one year after transplant derived mostly from new T cells. Some patients showed high day-60 TCRbeta diversity, which derived from surviving recipient T cells and thymic progenitors.

The chain employs TRBV20-1 and TRBJ2-7, with 9 bases fitting TRBD1. The source of this sequence is a male patient younger than 18 who had a stem cell transplant for acute myeloid leukemia, so the T cells may come from the graft donor. Sequencing was performed on PBMCs, mostly from graft donor cells, taken 360 days after TCRalphabeta/CD19-depleted stem cell transplant. CDR3 residues: CSALLRDRDYEQYF. Written as DNA, the CDR3 is TGCAGTGCGCTCCTCCGGGACAGGGACTACGAGCAGTACTTC.